The clone carrying this T cell receptor (beta chain) was seen a few times. The study reverse transcribed the entire isolated RNA, so it sequenced expressed TCRB transcripts. Method: immunoSEQ multiplex PCR; TCRdb's copy keeps in-frame clones and lacks some. The sample yields 970,000 or so clones, under 20% seen once. This sample was included in a study of beta chain features in type 1 diabetes. The CDR3 runs 15 residues. Trimming cost V 4 bases and J 1 base; bases outside gene matches: 5. Germline-derived CDR1 and CDR2 are SGHVS and FQNEAQ. This receptor was identified in a young woman in good health. The V call is TRBV7-8, the J call TRBJ1-1; 8 nucleotides line up with TRBD1. Sequenced input: naive CD4+ T cells from blood. The CDR3 loop is CASSWTGTGNTEAFF. The CDR3, as DNA: TGTGCCAGCAGCTGGACAGGGACTGGGAACACTGAAGCTTTCTTT.